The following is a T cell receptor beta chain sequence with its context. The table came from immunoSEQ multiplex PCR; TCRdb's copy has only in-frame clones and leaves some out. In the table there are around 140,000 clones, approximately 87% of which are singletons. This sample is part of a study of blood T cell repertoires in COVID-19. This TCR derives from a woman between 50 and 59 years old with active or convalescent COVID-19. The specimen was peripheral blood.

This chain's CDR3 is CASRSGGISFGELFF. Here the CDR3 DNA reads TGTGCCAGCAGATCAGGGGGCATTTCCTTCGGGGAGCTGTTTTTT. V and J are TRBV28 and TRBJ2-2; the match to TRBD1 covers 8 bases. From germline, CDR1 is MDHEN and CDR2 SYDVKM. Losses at the gene ends were 6 bases for V and 7 bases for J; bases not matched to a gene: 10. The CDR3 is made up of 15 amino acids.